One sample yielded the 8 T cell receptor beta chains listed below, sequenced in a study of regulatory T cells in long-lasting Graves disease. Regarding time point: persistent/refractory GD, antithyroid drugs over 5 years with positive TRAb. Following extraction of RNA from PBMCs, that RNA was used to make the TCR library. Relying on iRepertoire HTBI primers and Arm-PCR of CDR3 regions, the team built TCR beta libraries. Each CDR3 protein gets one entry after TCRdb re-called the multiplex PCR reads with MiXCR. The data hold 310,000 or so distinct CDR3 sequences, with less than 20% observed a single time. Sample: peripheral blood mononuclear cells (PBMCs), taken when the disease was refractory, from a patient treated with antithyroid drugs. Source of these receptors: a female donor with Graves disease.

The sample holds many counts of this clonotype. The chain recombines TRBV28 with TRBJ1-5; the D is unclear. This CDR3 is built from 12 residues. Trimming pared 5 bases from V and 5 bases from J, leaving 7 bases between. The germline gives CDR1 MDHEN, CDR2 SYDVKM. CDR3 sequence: CASSPAHQPQHF. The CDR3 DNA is TGTGCCAGCAGTCCCGCCCATCAGCCCCAGCATTTT.

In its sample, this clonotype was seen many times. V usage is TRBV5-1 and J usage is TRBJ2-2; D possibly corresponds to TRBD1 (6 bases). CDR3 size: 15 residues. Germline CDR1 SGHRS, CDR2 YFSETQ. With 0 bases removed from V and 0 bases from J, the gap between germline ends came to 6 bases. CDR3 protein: CASSLEGANTGELFF. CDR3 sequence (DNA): TGCGCCAGCAGCTTGGAGGGGGCGAACACCGGGGAGCTGTTTTTT.

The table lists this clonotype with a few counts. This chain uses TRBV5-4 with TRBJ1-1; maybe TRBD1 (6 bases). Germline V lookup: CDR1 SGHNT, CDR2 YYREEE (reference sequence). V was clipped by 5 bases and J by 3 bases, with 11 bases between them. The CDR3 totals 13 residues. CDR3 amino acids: CASRMDSHTEAFF. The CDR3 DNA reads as TGTGCCAGCAGGATGGACAGTCACACTGAAGCTTTCTTT.

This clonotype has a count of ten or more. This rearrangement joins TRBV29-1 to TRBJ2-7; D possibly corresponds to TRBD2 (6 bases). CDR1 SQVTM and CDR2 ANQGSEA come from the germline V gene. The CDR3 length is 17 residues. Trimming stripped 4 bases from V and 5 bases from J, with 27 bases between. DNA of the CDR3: TGCAGCGTTGTATCCGCTGTATTGGGGAGGCCAACTAACGAGCAGTACTTC. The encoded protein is CSVVSAVLGRPTNEQYF.

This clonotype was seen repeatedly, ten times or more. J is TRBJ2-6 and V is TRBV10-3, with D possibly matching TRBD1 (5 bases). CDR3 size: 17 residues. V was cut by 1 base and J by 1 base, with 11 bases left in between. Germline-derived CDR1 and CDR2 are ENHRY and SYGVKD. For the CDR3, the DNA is TGTGCCATCAGTGAGTACCAGGGATTTTCTGGGGCCAACGTCCTGACTTTC. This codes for CAISEYQGFSGANVLTF.

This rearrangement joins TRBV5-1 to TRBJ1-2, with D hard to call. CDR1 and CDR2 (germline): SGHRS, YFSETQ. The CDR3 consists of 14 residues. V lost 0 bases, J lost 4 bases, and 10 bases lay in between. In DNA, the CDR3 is TGCGCCAGCAGCTTGGGATCGGGAGCCTATGGCTACACCTTC. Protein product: CASSLGSGAYGYTF.

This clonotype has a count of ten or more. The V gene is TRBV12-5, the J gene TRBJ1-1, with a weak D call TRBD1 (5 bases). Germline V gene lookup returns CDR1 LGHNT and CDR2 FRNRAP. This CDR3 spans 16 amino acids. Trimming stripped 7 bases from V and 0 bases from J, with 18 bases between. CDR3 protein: CASESQGIGMNTEAFF. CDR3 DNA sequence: TGTGCTAGTGAGTCGCAGGGCATCGGCATGAACACTGAAGCTTTCTTT.

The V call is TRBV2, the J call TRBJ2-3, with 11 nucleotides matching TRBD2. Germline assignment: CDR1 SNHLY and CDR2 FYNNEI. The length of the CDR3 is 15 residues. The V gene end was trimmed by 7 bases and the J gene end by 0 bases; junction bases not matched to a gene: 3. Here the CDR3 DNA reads TGTGCCAGCATCCGACTAGCGGGGAGCACAGATACGCAGTATTTT. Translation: CASIRLAGSTDTQYF.